This T cell receptor (beta chain) was recorded in a study of CD8+ T cells in alopecia areata. Turning to the study itself: Among treated patients, oral tofacitinib was administered at 5 to 10 mg twice daily. General observations from the study: The study found higher clonality in lesional than normal scalp, especially in alopecia totalis/universalis. Whereas mice showed it more clearly, TCR sharing across patients was murkier, possibly because of HLA.

Germline values: CDR1 GTSNPN, CDR2 SVGIG (reference sequence). The CDR3 has 15 residues. Trimming cost V 0 bases and J 1 base, with 12 bases left between them. About this clone itself: Antigen unknown.

Extraction of RNA preceded its reverse transcription into cDNA, which served as the sequencing template. The data were produced by immunoSEQ multiplex PCR, yet TCRdb's version contains in-frame clones alone and is incomplete. The sample lists almost 250,000 clones, 67% occurring once. The chain carries TRBV30 and TRBJ2-5; D is unclear. This TCR derives from a human donor with alopecia areata. The specimen was CD4+ T cells sorted from blood, collected at week 0. CDR3 sequence: CAWSVNGLPQETQYF. As DNA, the CDR3 is TGTGCCTGGAGTGTAAATGGGCTTCCCCAAGAGACCCAGTACTTC.